This T cell receptor beta chain appears in the sequencing data of a study of T cells after yellow fever vaccination. Notes on the study in general: The secondary T-cell response peaked on day 5, not day 15, but was weaker.

Production of TCR cDNA was by 5'RACE template switching, which also added a universal primer site and UMIs. TCRdb analysed the 5' RACE reads with MiXCR anew, one entry per CDR3 protein. The repertoire holds some 670,000 distinct CDR3 sequences, roughly an eighth seen once, with 14% to 15% in the top ten. For this clonotype: The target antigen is unknown.

This clonotype originated in a man aged 25 to 45 who received the YFV17D yellow fever vaccine. This specimen was PBMCs, taken on the day of the yellow fever booster vaccination.

The CDR3 coding sequence is TGTGCCAGCAGTTTCGCCGGAGGGGTTGATCCGTTCTTC. It encodes CASSFAGGVDPFF. This chain uses TRBV12-3 or TRBV12-4 with TRBJ2-1; the D gene is possibly TRBD2 (6 bases). The germline V and J ends were trimmed by 3 bases and 15 bases, with 18 bases remaining between them. The CDR3 loop spans 13 amino acids.